This T cell receptor beta chain was recorded in a study of shared clonotypes between healthy human individuals. Study results and caveats: The sampled material consisted only of blood, and tissue repertoires are likely to differ. Inspection by rarefaction showed sorted-subset sequencing to be incomplete despite large depth.

Using immunoSEQ multiplex PCR, the repertoire was profiled, and TCRdb retains in-frame clones only, with some absent. The sample has about 520,000 clones; more than 95% are singletons. Regarding this clone: The antigen remains undetermined.

The CDR3 is 14 amino acids. Per the germline V gene, CDR1 is GTSNPN and CDR2 is SVGIG (reference sequence). The V gene lost 7 bases and the J gene lost 8 bases, with 23 bases spanning the gap. The chain combines TRBV30 with TRBJ1-2; D is possibly TRBD1 (6 bases). The sample comprised naive CD4+ T cells sorted from blood. As for subset: CD45RA+ positively selected. The clonotype was recovered from a woman aged 25 to 39 in good health. CDR3 DNA: TGTGCCTTAAGCGACCGGGGGGCATTTTTCGGCTACACCTTC. It yields the protein CALSDRGAFFGYTF.